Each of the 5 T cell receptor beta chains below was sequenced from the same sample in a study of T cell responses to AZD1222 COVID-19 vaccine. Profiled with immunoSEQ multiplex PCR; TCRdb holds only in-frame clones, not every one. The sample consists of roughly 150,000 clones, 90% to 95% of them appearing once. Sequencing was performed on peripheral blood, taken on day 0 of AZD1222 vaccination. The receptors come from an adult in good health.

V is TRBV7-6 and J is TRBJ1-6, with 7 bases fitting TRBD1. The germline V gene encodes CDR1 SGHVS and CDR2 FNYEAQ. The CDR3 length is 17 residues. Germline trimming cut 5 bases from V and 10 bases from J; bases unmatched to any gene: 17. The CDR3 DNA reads TGTGCCAGCAGCCCCCGACAGGGAGGGAGCGGAGGATCACCCCTCCACTTT. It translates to CASSPRQGGSGGSPLHF.

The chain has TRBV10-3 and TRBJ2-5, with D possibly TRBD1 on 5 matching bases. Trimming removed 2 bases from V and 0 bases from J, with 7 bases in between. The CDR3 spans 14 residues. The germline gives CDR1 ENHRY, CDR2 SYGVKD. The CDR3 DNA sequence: TGTGCCATCAGTGAGGGACAAAACCAAGAGACCCAGTACTTC. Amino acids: CAISEGQNQETQYF.

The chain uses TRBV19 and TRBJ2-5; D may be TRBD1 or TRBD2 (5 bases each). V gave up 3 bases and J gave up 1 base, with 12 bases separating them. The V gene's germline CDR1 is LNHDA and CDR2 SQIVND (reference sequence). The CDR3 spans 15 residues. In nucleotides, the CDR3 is TGTGCCAGTAGTATTTCAGGGAGCCTCCAAGAGACCCAGTACTTC. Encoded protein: CASSISGSLQETQYF.

CDR3 residues: CASSNTGYYEQYF. The CDR3 coding sequence is TGTGCCAGTAGTAATACAGGGTATTACGAGCAGTACTTC. The gene calls are TRBV19 and TRBJ2-7, with D possibly being TRBD1 (6 bases). V lost 4 bases to trimming and J lost 4 bases, with 11 bases between them. The CDR3 consists of 13 residues. Germline CDR1 LNHDA, CDR2 SQIVND (reference sequence).

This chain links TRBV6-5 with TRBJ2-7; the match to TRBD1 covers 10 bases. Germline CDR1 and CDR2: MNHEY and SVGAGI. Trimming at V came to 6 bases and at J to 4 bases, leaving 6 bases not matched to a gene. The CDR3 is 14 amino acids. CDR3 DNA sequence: TGTGCCAGCAGACGACAGGGGGCTTCTTACGAGCAGTACTTC. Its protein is CASRRQGASYEQYF.